A single sample gave rise to the 18 T cell receptor beta chains below, sequenced in a study of blood T cell repertoires in COVID-19. TCRdb's table, derived via immunoSEQ multiplex PCR, lists solely in-frame clones and lacks some. The table shows tens of thousands of clones, with approximately 79% occurring only once. Sequencing was carried out using peripheral blood. The source of these receptors is a man between 65 and 79 years old with COVID-19, enrolled during active disease.

This clone was recorded a few times. The chain links TRBV5-1 to TRBJ1-2; TRBD1 aligns across 10 bases. The CDR3 spans 18 residues. V shed 1 base and J 6 bases; nucleotides not matched to a gene: 15. In germline, CDR1 is SGHRS, CDR2 YFSETQ. In DNA, the CDR3 is TGCGCCAGCAGCTTGCTCGGGACAGGGGTCCTTGGCCCCCATGGCTACACCTTC. The encoded protein is CASSLLGTGVLGPHGYTF.

This chain links TRBV7-9 with TRBJ1-2; possible D gene TRBD1, 6 bases. Trimming stripped 4 bases from V and 8 bases from J, with 17 bases between. Germline V lookup: CDR1 SEHNR, CDR2 FQNEAQ (reference sequence). The CDR3 contains 14 residues. CDR3 sequence: CASSSSDRPGGYTF. DNA for the CDR3: TGTGCCAGCAGCTCGTCGGACAGACCAGGCGGCTACACCTTC.

There are a few counts of this clone. V usage is TRBV1 and J usage is TRBJ2-6; the tabulated D call, TRBD2, remains unverified against the DNA. TRBV1 is labeled a pseudogene. The CDR3 contains 15 residues. CDR3 loop: CTSSQDSTPRPVLTF. DNA of the CDR3: TGCACCAGCAGCCAAGATAGTACTCCCCGCCCCGTCCTGACTTTC.

This sequence joins TRBV3-1 (or the pseudogene TRBV3-2) and TRBJ2-7; D is unresolved. V was shortened by 4 bases and J by 3 bases, with 22 bases between the two germline ends. From germline, CDR1 is LGHDT and CDR2 YNNKEL (reference sequence). The CDR3 sequence is 17 residues long. DNA of the CDR3: TGTGCCAGCAGCCTTCTAGGTGGGTCGGTTTCGGGCTACGAGCAGTACTTC. Protein product: CASSLLGGSVSGYEQYF.

The rearrangement links TRBV19 to TRBJ2-5, with D hard to call. The CDR3 is 13 amino acids. Germline V lookup: CDR1 LNHDA, CDR2 SQIVND (reference sequence). Trimming took 2 bases from V and 4 from J, leaving 8 bases between them. Here the CDR3 DNA reads TGTGCCAGTAGTATAACTTGGAGAGAGACCCAGTACTTC. This translates into CASSITWRETQYF.

The V gene is TRBV19, the J gene TRBJ1-1; D may be TRBD1 (5 bases). This CDR3 comprises 17 residues. Trimming pared 0 bases from V and 1 base from J, leaving 15 bases between. CDR1 LNHDA and CDR2 SQIVND come from the germline V gene (reference sequence). The chain's CDR3 is CASSIDLALQGNTEAFF. In DNA, the CDR3 is TGTGCCAGTAGTATAGATCTCGCCCTCCAGGGGAACACTGAAGCTTTCTTT.

This clone was recorded at least ten times. V gene TRBV19 combines with J gene TRBJ1-2; perhaps TRBD1 as D (6 bases). Germline V gives CDR1 LNHDA, CDR2 SQIVND (reference sequence). Trimming removed 8 bases from V and 3 bases from J, with 10 bases in between. The CDR3 runs to 12 residues. CDR3: CASAPGDYGYTF. The CDR3 nucleotides are TGTGCCAGTGCCCCAGGGGACTATGGCTACACCTTC.

This sequence joins TRBV5-1 and TRBJ2-2; TRBD1 is a possible D gene (6 bases). Germline lookup yields CDR1 SGHRS and CDR2 YFSETQ. This CDR3 region has 16 residues. V shed 3 bases and J shed 1 base, with 13 bases lying between them. In nucleotides, the CDR3 is TGCGCCAGCAGCTCCTATAGAGGGGGGAACACCGGGGAGCTGTTTTTT. The encoded protein is CASSSYRGGNTGELFF.

This clone showed up just a few times. The rearrangement links TRBV7-8 to TRBJ2-7; 7 nucleotides line up with TRBD1. This CDR3 contains 14 residues. Germline CDR1 is SGHVS and CDR2 is FQNEAQ. J lost 2 bases, V lost 5 bases, and 6 bases had no gene match. The CDR3 DNA reads TGTGCCAGCAGCGCATCTACAGGGGCCTACGAGCAGTACTTC. Encoded protein: CASSASTGAYEQYF.

The chain carries TRBV28 and TRBJ1-5, with a weak D call TRBD1 (6 bases). V shed 6 bases and J shed 3 bases, with 9 bases lying between them. This CDR3 spans 13 amino acids. The germline gives CDR1 MDHEN, CDR2 SYDVKM. Written as DNA, the CDR3 is TGTGCCAGCAGATACAGGGTCAATCAGCCCCAGCATTTT. It is translated as CASRYRVNQPQHF.

The chain couples TRBV2 to TRBJ2-3; TRBD2 matches 13 bases. This CDR3 comprises 17 residues. V dropped 5 bases and J dropped 3; count of bases not matched to a gene: 8. Germline V gene sequence: CDR1 SNHLY, CDR2 FYNNEI. As DNA, the CDR3 is TGTGCCAGCAGTCGGTGGACTAGCGGGAGATCGACAGATACGCAGTATTTT. This translates into CASSRWTSGRSTDTQYF.

The chain couples TRBV5-1 to TRBJ2-3; D might be TRBD1 (6 bases). The V gene lost 7 bases and the J gene lost 6 bases, with 18 bases spanning the gap. Germline lookup yields CDR1 SGHRS and CDR2 YFSETQ. The CDR3 is 14 amino acids. CDR3: CASSTGTPADTQYF. CDR3 DNA: TGCGCCAGCTCCACAGGGACCCCGGCGGATACGCAGTATTTT. Drawing the rest from reference TRBV5-1 and TRBJ2-3, the complete variable domain is KAGVTQTPRYLIKTRGQQVTLSCSPISGHRSVSWYQQTPGQGLQFLFEYFSETQRNKGNFPGRFSGRQFSNSRSEMNVSTLELGDSALYLCASSTGTPADTQYFGPGTRLTVL.

This clone was seen a handful of times. The chain combines TRBV24-1 with TRBJ2-7, with D unclear. Trimming left V 4 bases short and J 6 bases short, with 18 bases between. From germline, CDR1 is KGHDR and CDR2 SFDVKD. This CDR3 spans 15 amino acids. The CDR3 sequence: CATSDSASLEREQYF. As DNA, the CDR3 is TGTGCCACCAGTGACTCGGCCTCCCTCGAGCGCGAGCAGTACTTC.

The V and J genes are TRBV28 and TRBJ2-7; 8 bases match TRBD1. CDR3 length: 16 amino acids. Germline V gene data show CDR1 as MDHEN and CDR2 as SYDVKM. V was pared by 7 bases and J by 3 bases, with 14 bases of the junction left unmatched. The CDR3 region is CASKLAGRGQNYEQYF. The CDR3 bases are TGTGCCAGCAAACTCGCGGGCAGGGGGCAAAACTACGAGCAGTACTTC.

The rearrangement links TRBV6-4 to TRBJ1-1; the match to TRBD1 covers 11 bases. The CDR3 covers 15 residues. Germline V lookup: CDR1 MRHNA, CDR2 SNTAGT. With 6 bases clipped from V and 2 bases from J, the junction kept 5 bases outside the gene matches. The CDR3 sequence is CASRPGTGGNTEAFF. CDR3 nucleotides: TGTGCCAGCAGACCTGGGACAGGGGGTAACACTGAAGCTTTCTTT.

The CDR3 reads CASSRRLATSYNEQFF. The CDR3 nucleotides are TGTGCCAGCAGCCGTCGACTAGCTACCTCCTACAATGAGCAGTTCTTC. J is TRBJ2-1 and V is TRBV4-2, with TRBD2 identical over 7 bases. The CDR3 sequence is 16 residues long. Per the germline V gene, CDR1 is LGHNA and CDR2 is YNFKEQ. The J segment lost 0 bases and the V segment lost 4 bases, leaving 6 bases of the junction unmatched.

This rearrangement joins TRBV25-1 to TRBJ2-5; D perhaps matches TRBD2 (6 bases). V dropped 6 bases and J dropped 4 bases, with 15 bases sitting between them. The CDR3 runs 14 residues. Germline V CDR1 and CDR2: MGHDK, SYGVNS. The CDR3 bases are TGTGCCAGCAGGGCGCCGGGAGAAGGAGAGACCCAGTACTTC. Amino acid sequence: CASRAPGEGETQYF. Using reference TRBV25-1 and TRBJ2-5 for the parts outside the CDR3, the full variable domain is EADIYQTPRYLVIGTGKKITLECSQTMGHDKMYWYQQDPGMELHLIHYSYGVNSTEKGDLSSESTVSRIRTEHFPLTLESARPSHTSQYLCASRAPGEGETQYFGPGTRLLVL.

The V gene is TRBV11-2, the J gene TRBJ2-7; 8 nucleotides align to TRBD2. There are 14 residues in the CDR3. Germline loops: CDR1 SGHAT, CDR2 FQNNGV. The junction had 2 bases not matched to a gene; V was cut back by 2 bases and J by 2 bases. CDR3 nucleotide sequence: TGTGCCAGCAGCTTACGGGAGGGGGCCTACGAGCAGTACTTC. Its protein product is CASSLREGAYEQYF.